Listed here are 3 T cell receptor beta chains from one sample, sequenced in a study of blood T cells in healthy people across ages. A second about 7 to 12 cycle PCR used barcoded and J-beta primers. TCRdb fed the 5' RACE reads into MiXCR, producing one record per CDR3 protein. Of about 1.7 million distinct CDR3 sequences listed, approximately 28% are singletons. The sample was blood. The receptors stem from a young woman in good health.

In regard to this clonotype: An end of the junction does not agree with germline; a read error may underlie this. The J gene is TRBJ2-3, the V gene TRBV12-3 or TRBV12-4, with D hard to call. CDR3 length equals 13 residues. CDR3 DNA: TGTGCCAGCAGTTTTGCGGAATCAGATGCGCAGTATTTT. Amino acid sequence: CASSFAESDAQYF.

In this sample, this clonotype turned up a few times. This chain connects TRBV7-9 to TRBJ1-2; TRBD1 aligns across 8 bases. CDR3 length: 14 residues. Losses at the gene ends were 3 bases for V and 4 bases for J; bases not matched to a gene: 4. The germline gives CDR1 SEHNR, CDR2 FQNEAQ (reference sequence). The CDR3 protein is CASSLEDRAYGYTF. DNA for the CDR3: TGTGCCAGCAGCTTGGAGGACAGGGCCTATGGCTACACCTTC.

J is TRBJ2-3 and V is TRBV30; D unclear. V lost 2 bases, J lost 4 bases, and 10 bases lay in between. This CDR3 has 13 residues. Germline V gene lookup returns CDR1 GTSNPN and CDR2 SVGIG (reference sequence). This CDR3 reads CAWSFLPPDTQYF. The CDR3 bases are TGTGCCTGGAGTTTCCTGCCCCCAGATACGCAGTATTTT.